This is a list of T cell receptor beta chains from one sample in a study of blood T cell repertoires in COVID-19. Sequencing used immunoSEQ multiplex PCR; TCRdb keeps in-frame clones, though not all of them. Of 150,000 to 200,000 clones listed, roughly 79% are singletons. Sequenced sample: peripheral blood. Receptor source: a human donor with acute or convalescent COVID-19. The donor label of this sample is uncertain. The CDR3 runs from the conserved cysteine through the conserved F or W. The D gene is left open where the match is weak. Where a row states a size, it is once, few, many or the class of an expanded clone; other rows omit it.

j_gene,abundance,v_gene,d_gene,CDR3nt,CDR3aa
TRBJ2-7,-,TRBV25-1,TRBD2,TGTGCCAGCAGAATAGATAGCGGGAGGGTCTACGAGCAGTACTTC,CASRIDSGRVYEQYF
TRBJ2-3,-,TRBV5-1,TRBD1,TGCGCCAGCAGCTTGGGGACAGGGGGCGGCACAGATACGCAGTATTTT,CASSLGTGGGTDTQYF
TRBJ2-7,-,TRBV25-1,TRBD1,TGTGCCAGCAGTGGGTCAGGGGGCGGCGAGCAGTACTTC,CASSGSGGGEQYF
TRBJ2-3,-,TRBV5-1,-,TGCGCCAGCAGCTTGGAACGCGCTAGCACAGATACGCAGTATTTT,CASSLERASTDTQYF
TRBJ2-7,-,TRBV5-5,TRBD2,TGTGCCAGCACTCCGACCGGGACTAGGACTCCACAGCAGTACTTC,CASTPTGTRTPQQYF
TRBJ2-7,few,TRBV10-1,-,TGCGCCAGCAGTGCCCAGGGGTCCTACGAGCAGTACTTC,CASSAQGSYEQYF
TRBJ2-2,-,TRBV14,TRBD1,TGTGCCAGCAGCCATTGGGGACAGGGCGCGAACACCGGGGAGCTGTTTTTT,CASSHWGQGANTGELFF
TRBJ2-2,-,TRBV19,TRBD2,TGTGCCAGTAGTATAGGGGGCGGGGGGCTGGGCACCGGGGAGCTGTTTTTT,CASSIGGGGLGTGELFF
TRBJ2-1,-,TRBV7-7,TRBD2,TGTGCCAGCAGCCCCGGGACTAGCGGGGGCAATGAGCAGTTCTTC,CASSPGTSGGNEQFF
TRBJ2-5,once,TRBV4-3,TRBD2,TGCGCCAGCAGCCAAGAAGGTACTAGCGGGAGTAGTGTGAGGGAGACCCAGTACTTC,CASSQEGTSGSSVRETQYF
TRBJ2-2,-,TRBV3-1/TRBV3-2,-,TGTGCCAGCAGTCGACTAGGGGAGAACACCGGGGAGCTGTTTTTT,CASSRLGENTGELFF
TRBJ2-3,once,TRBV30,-,TGTGCCTGGAGTGCGTACGTTACTTCTAGCACAGATACGCAGTATTTT,CAWSAYVTSSTDTQYF
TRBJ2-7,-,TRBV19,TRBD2,TGTGCCAGTAGCCGAGGAGCGGGAAACTCCGAGCAGTACTTC,CASSRGAGNSEQYF
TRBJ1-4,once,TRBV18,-,TGTGCCAGCTCAGGATCCCGGGAGGAACTGTTTTTT,CASSGSREELFF
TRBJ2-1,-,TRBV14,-,TGTGCCAGCAGCCAAGGACTGAGCTCCTACAATGAGCAGTTCTTC,CASSQGLSSYNEQFF
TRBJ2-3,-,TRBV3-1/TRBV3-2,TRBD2,TGTGCCAGCAGTCCCGGTCGGACTAGCGGGACTACTAGCACAGATACGCAGTATTTT,CASSPGRTSGTTSTDTQYF
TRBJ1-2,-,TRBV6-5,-,TGTGCCAGCAGGAATAGGGGCATATCGTATGGCTACACCTTC,CASRNRGISYGYTF
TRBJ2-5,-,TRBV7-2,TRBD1,TGTGCCAGCAGGGGACAGGTCCAAGAGACCCAGTACTTC,CASRGQVQETQYF
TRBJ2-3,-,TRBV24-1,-,TGTGCCACCAGTGATTTGCCCCGACAGGAGCGGGATACGCAGTATTTT,CATSDLPRQERDTQYF
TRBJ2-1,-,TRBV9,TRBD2,TGTGCCAGCAGCGTAGGGGGGACTAGCGGGAGAAATGAGCAGTTCTTC,CASSVGGTSGRNEQFF
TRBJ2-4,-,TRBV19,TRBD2,TGTGCCAGTAGGGACACGGGACTAAGTGGCATTCAGTACTTC,CASRDTGLSGIQYF
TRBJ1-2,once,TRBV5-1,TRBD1,TGCGCCAGCAGCCCTACAGGGGGCAACTATGGCTACACCTTC,CASSPTGGNYGYTF
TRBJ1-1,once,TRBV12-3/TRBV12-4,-,TGTGCCAGCAGTTTCGAGGTGTCTGAAGCTTTCTTT,CASSFEVSEAFF
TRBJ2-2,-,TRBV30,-,TGTGCCTGGAGTGTGACAACCGGGGAGCTGTTTTTT,CAWSVTTGELFF
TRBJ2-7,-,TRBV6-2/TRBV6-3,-,TGTGCCAGCAGTTTCGTTTCCTACGAGCAGTACTTC,CASSFVSYEQYF
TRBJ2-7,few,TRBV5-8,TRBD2,TGTGCCAGCAGCTTGAGCGGGGCTGAGCAGTACTTC,CASSLSGAEQYF
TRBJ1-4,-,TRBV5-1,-,TGCGCCAGCAGGTTAGTCCCAAGCGGTGAAAAACTGTTTTTT,CASRLVPSGEKLFF
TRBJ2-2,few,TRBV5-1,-,TGCGCCAGCAGCTTCCTTACCGGGGAGCTGTTTTTT,CASSFLTGELFF
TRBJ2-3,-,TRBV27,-,TGTGCCAGCAGTTGGGGTTTCAGGGAAGATACGCAGTATTTT,CASSWGFREDTQYF